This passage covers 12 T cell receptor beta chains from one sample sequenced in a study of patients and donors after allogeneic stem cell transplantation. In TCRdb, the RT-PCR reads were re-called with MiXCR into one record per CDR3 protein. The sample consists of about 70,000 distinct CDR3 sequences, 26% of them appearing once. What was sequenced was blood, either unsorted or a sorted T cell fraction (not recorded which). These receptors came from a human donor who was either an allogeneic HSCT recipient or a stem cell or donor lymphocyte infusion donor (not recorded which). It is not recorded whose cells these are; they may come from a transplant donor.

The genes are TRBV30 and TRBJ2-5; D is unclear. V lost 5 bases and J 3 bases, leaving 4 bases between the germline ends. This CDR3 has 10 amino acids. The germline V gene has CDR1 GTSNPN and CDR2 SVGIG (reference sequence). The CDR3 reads CAWFKETQYF. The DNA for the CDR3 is TGTGCCTGGTTTAAAGAGACCCAGTACTTC.

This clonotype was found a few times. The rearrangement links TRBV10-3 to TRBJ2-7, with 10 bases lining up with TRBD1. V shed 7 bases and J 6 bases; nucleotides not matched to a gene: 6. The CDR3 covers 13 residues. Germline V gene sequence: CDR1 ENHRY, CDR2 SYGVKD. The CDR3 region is CAINKDRGIEQYF. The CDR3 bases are TGTGCCATCAATAAGGACAGGGGGATCGAGCAGTACTTC.

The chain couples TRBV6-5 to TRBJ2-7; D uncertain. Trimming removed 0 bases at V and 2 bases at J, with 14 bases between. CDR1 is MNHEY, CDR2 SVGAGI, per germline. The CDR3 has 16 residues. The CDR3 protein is CASSYSIPRNTYEQYF. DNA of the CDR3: TGTGCCAGCAGTTACTCGATCCCCCGGAATACCTACGAGCAGTACTTC.

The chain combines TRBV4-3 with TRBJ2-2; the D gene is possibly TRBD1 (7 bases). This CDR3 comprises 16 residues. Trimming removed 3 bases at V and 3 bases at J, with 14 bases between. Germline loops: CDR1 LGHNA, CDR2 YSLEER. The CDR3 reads CASSHPGGTDTGELFF. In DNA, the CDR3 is TGCGCCAGCAGCCACCCAGGCGGGACAGACACCGGGGAGCTGTTTTTT.

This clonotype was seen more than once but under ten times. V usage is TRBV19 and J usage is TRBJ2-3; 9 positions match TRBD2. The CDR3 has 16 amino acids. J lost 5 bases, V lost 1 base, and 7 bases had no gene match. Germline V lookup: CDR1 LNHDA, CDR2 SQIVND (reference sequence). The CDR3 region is CASSIVGLAGRDTQYF. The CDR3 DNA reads TGTGCCAGTAGTATAGTCGGGCTAGCGGGAAGAGATACGCAGTATTTT. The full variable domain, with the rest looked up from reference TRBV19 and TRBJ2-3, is DGGITQSPKYLFRKEGQNVTLSCEQNLNHDAMYWYRQDPGQGLRLIYYSQIVNDFQKGDIAEGYSVSREKKESFPLTVTSAQKNPTAFYLCASSIVGLAGRDTQYFGPGTRLTVL.

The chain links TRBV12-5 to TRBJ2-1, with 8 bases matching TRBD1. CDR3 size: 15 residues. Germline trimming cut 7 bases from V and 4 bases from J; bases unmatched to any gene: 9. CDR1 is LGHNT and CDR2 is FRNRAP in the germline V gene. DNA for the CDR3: TGTGCTAGTGCCAAGGCGGGACAGGAGTACAATGAGCAGTTCTTC. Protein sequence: CASAKAGQEYNEQFF.

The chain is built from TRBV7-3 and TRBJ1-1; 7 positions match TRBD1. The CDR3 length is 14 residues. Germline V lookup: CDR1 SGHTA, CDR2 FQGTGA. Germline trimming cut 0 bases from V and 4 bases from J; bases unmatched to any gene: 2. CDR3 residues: CASSLTSGGTEAFF. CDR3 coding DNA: TGTGCCAGCAGCTTAACGTCAGGGGGCACTGAAGCTTTCTTT.

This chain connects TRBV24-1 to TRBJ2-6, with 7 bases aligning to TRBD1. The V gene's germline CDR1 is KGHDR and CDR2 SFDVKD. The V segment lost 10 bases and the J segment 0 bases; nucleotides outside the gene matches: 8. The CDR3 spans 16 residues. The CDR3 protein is CATGQPPSSGANVLTF. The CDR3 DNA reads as TGTGCCACGGGACAGCCACCCTCCTCTGGGGCCAACGTCCTGACTTTC.

For the CDR3, the DNA is TGTGCCAGCAGTCCAGACAGGGCATCTGGAAACACCATATATTTT. Its protein is CASSPDRASGNTIYF. The V gene is TRBV6-5, the J gene TRBJ1-3; 7 nucleotides align to TRBD1. Germline V gene sequence: CDR1 MNHEY, CDR2 SVGAGI. Trimming at V came to 5 bases and at J to 1 base, leaving 5 bases not matched to a gene. This CDR3 comprises 15 residues.

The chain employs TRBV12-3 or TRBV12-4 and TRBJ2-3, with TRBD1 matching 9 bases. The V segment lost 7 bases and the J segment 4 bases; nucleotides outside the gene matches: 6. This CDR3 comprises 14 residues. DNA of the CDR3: TGTGCCAGCACGGACAGGGGTCGTCCAGATACGCAGTATTTT. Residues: CASTDRGRPDTQYF.

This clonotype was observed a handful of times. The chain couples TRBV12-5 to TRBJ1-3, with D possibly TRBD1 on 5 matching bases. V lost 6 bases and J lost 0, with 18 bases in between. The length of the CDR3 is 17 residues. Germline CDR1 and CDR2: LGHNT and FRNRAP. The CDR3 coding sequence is TGTGCTAGTGGAGCCAGAAGGGGAATACTCTCTGGAAACACCATATATTTT. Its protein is CASGARRGILSGNTIYF.

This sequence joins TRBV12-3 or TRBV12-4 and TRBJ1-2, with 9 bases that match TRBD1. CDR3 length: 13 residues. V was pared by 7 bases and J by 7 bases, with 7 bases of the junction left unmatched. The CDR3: CASTLTGGLGYTF. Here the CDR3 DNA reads TGTGCCAGCACCCTAACAGGGGGCCTTGGCTACACCTTC.